The rows below give T cell receptor beta chains drawn from one sample of a study of shared clonotypes between healthy human individuals. Repertoires were generated with immunoSEQ multiplex PCR, while TCRdb's copy carries only in-frame clones and drops some. The sample gives approximately 250,000 clones, over 50% of which show up once; 8.5% to 14% is in the top ten. Sequencing was done on a sample of memory CD4+ T cells sorted from blood. These TCRs come from a man under 40 in good health. The CDR3 runs from the conserved cysteine through the conserved F or W. D genes are given only for firm matches. Rows give clone size only sometimes, using once, few, many, or a class for an expanded clone.

>TRBV11-3|TRBJ2-1|NA|NA
CASSLGGTYNEQFF
TGTGCCAGCAGCTTGGGTGGGACCTACAATGAGCAGTTCTTC
>TRBV29-1|TRBJ2-7|NA|NA
CSVALDPYEQYF
TGCAGCGTCGCCCTAGATCCCTACGAGCAGTACTTC
>TRBV12-5|TRBJ2-1|TRBD1|NA
CASGQGQGAKDEQFF
TGTGCTAGTGGCCAGGGACAGGGGGCTAAGGATGAGCAGTTCTTC
>TRBV6-5|TRBJ1-2|TRBD1|NA
CASSYLTGRSGGYTF
TGTGCCAGCAGTTACCTGACAGGGAGGAGCGGTGGCTACACCTTC
>TRBV23-1|TRBJ2-5|TRBD1|NA
CASSQLDRDQETQYF
TGCGCCAGCAGTCAACTGGACAGGGACCAAGAGACCCAGTACTTC
>TRBV11-2|TRBJ2-3|NA|NA
CASSKITDTQYF
TGTGCCAGCAGCAAAATCACAGATACGCAGTATTTT
>TRBV5-1|TRBJ2-1|TRBD1|NA
CASSLGDRIASEQFF
TGCGCCAGCAGCTTGGGGGACAGGATCGCGAGTGAGCAGTTCTTC
>TRBV10-3|TRBJ2-1|NA|medium-sized
CAISESRLGEQFF
TGTGCCATCAGTGAGTCGAGACTCGGTGAGCAGTTCTTC
>TRBV10-2|TRBJ1-2|NA|NA
CASRPGESGYTF
TGCGCCAGCAGACCGGGGGAAAGTGGCTACACCTTC
>TRBV21-1|TRBJ2-7|NA|NA
CASSKCPTWLGSETYEQYF
TGTGCCAGCAGCAAATGTCCCACGTGGTTGGGTAGCGAGACCTACGAGCAGTACTTC
>TRBV7-2|TRBJ2-4|NA|NA
CASALARNIQYF
TGTGCCAGTGCCCTAGCACGAAACATTCAGTACTTC
>TRBV5-1|TRBJ2-7|TRBD1|NA
CASSPRTGAAYEQYF
TGCGCCAGCAGCCCGAGGACAGGGGCTGCCTACGAGCAGTACTTC
>TRBV4-1|TRBJ1-5|NA|few
CASSYTEGMGNQPQHF
TGCGCCAGCAGCTACACCGAAGGGATGGGCAATCAGCCCCAGCATTTT
>TRBV29-1|TRBJ2-7|NA|NA
CSVAPGRSYEQYF
TGCAGCGTTGCCCCCGGCAGGAGCTACGAGCAGTACTTC
>TRBV14|TRBJ2-1|NA|NA
CASSQDGATLFWFF
TGTGCCAGCAGCCAAGATGGAGCTACACTTTTCTGGTTCTTC
>TRBV29-1|TRBJ2-3|TRBD2|NA
CSTGGRYTDTQYF
TGCAGCACAGGCGGGAGGTACACAGATACGCAGTATTTT
>TRBV5-1|TRBJ2-7|TRBD2|NA
CASSLTSGIGSEQYF
TGCGCCAGCAGCTTGACCAGCGGGATTGGATCCGAGCAGTACTTC
>TRBV23-1|TRBJ1-5|NA|NA
CASSQSNQPQHF
TGCGCCAGCAGTCAAAGCAATCAGCCCCAGCATTTT
>TRBV23-1|TRBJ2-1|NA|NA
CASSPCRDLHNEQFF
TGCGCCAGCAGCCCCTGTCGGGACCTTCACAATGAGCAGTTCTTC
>TRBV7-2|TRBJ2-7|TRBD2|NA
CASNLAGGPSSYEQYF
TGTGCCAGCAATTTAGCGGGGGGCCCAAGCTCCTACGAGCAGTACTTC
>TRBV27|TRBJ2-1|TRBD2|NA
CASGVSGRTISEQFF
TGTGCCAGCGGAGTTAGCGGGAGGACGATCAGTGAGCAGTTCTTC
>TRBV27|TRBJ2-1|NA|NA
CASLARGPGEQFF
TGTGCCAGCCTTGCTAGGGGACCCGGGGAGCAGTTCTTC
>TRBV7-2|TRBJ2-1|TRBD1|few
CASSLTGVNEQFF
TGTGCCAGCAGCTTGACAGGGGTCAATGAGCAGTTCTTC
>TRBV28|TRBJ1-2|NA|few
CASSLGTNYGYTF
TGTGCCAGCAGTTTAGGCACTAACTATGGCTACACCTTC
>TRBV19|TRBJ2-1|TRBD2|NA
CASSFRPGLARNEQFF
TGTGCCAGTAGTTTTAGGCCGGGACTAGCGAGGAATGAGCAGTTCTTC
>TRBV14|TRBJ2-3|NA|NA
CASSQDLVITDTQYF
TGTGCCAGCAGCCAAGATCTTGTTATAACAGATACGCAGTATTTT
>TRBV7-7|TRBJ2-1|NA|NA
CASSLETQGLKQFF
TGTGCTAGCAGCTTAGAGACCCAGGGCCTTAAGCAGTTCTTC
>TRBV19|TRBJ2-2|TRBD2|NA
CASSISSGTGGELFF
TGTGCCAGTAGTATCTCTAGCGGGACGGGCGGGGAGCTGTTTTTT
>TRBV18|TRBJ1-4|NA|few
CASSPPGAGTNEKLFF
TGTGCCAGCTCACCACCGGGGGCCGGGACTAATGAAAAACTGTTTTTT
>TRBV5-4|TRBJ2-1|NA|NA
CASSLDSLGGEQFF
TGTGCCAGCAGCTTGGATTCGTTGGGGGGTGAGCAGTTCTTC
>TRBV11-2|TRBJ1-3|NA|NA
CTSSLVGSGNTIYF
TGTACCAGCAGCCTCGTCGGGTCTGGAAACACCATATATTTT
>TRBV11-2|TRBJ2-5|NA|NA
CASSPLLGGLETQYF
TGTGCCAGCAGCCCTCTTTTAGGGGGGCTAGAGACCCAGTACTTC
>TRBV29-1|TRBJ2-7|NA|NA
CSVVVGSVGQYF
TGCAGCGTTGTTGTGGGGTCCGTGGGGCAGTACTTC
>TRBV5-1|TRBJ2-7|TRBD1|few
CASSLAQGAYEQYF
TGCGCCAGCAGCTTGGCCCAGGGGGCTTACGAGCAGTACTTC
>TRBV7-8|TRBJ1-2|NA|NA
CASSKTDDYGYTF
TGTGCCAGCAGCAAGACTGACGACTATGGCTACACCTTC
>TRBV19|TRBJ2-1|TRBD2|NA
CASTRKAPGGGGNEQFF
TGTGCCAGTACACGTAAGGCACCGGGAGGGGGTGGCAATGAGCAGTTCTTC
>TRBV9|TRBJ2-5|NA|NA
CASSVGSDPTWETQYF
TGTGCCAGCAGCGTAGGCTCCGACCCGACGTGGGAGACCCAGTACTTC
>TRBV29-1|TRBJ2-7|TRBD2|NA
CSVETSGNEQYF
TGCAGCGTTGAGACTAGCGGGAACGAGCAGTACTTC
>TRBV27|TRBJ2-7|NA|once
CATKRENYEQYF
TGTGCCACTAAACGGGAGAACTACGAGCAGTACTTC
>TRBV5-1|TRBJ2-2|NA|few
CASSLFRSVTGELFF
TGCGCCAGCAGCCTATTCAGATCGGTAACCGGGGAGCTGTTTTTT
>TRBV28|TRBJ2-7|NA|NA
CASSLGGGGGYEQYF
TGTGCCAGCAGTTTAGGAGGGGGCGGAGGCTACGAGCAGTACTTC
>TRBV25-1|TRBJ2-5|TRBD2|NA
CASSAPGTGGETQYF
TGTGCCAGCAGTGCCCCCGGGACGGGGGGGGAGACCCAGTACTTC
>TRBV10-1|TRBJ1-1|NA|NA
CASSEAKLTENTEAFF
TGCGCCAGCAGTGAGGCAAAGCTGACGGAGAACACTGAAGCTTTCTTT
>TRBV5-1|TRBJ2-5|TRBD1|NA
CASSSGTEETQYF
TGCGCCAGCAGCTCAGGGACAGAAGAGACCCAGTACTTC
>TRBV28|TRBJ1-2|NA|NA
CASSFRARGYTF
TGTGCCAGCAGTTTCAGGGCGAGGGGCTACACCTTC
>TRBV5-1|TRBJ1-1|TRBD1|NA
CASSLGQGGGAFF
TGCGCCAGCAGCTTGGGACAGGGAGGAGGAGCTTTCTTT